Below, 23 T cell receptor beta chains from the same sample are listed, as sequenced in a study of cytomegalovirus exposure and HLA in healthy donors. Produced via immunoSEQ multiplex PCR; TCRdb's table is partial and in-frame only. The data hold roughly 75,000 clones, with 90% to 95% observed a single time. The specimen sequenced was PBMCs. These TCRs come from a young woman in good health and CMV-seronegative.

The chain employs TRBV30 and TRBJ1-4, with 12 bases lining up with TRBD1. From germline, CDR1 is GTSNPN and CDR2 SVGIG (reference sequence). This CDR3 comprises 14 residues. The V segment lost 4 bases and the J segment 8 bases; nucleotides outside the gene matches: 5. The CDR3 region is CAWTPGQGAEKLFF. CDR3 DNA sequence: TGTGCCTGGACACCGGGACAGGGGGCGGAAAAACTGTTTTTT.

J is TRBJ2-1 and V is TRBV7-9; D perhaps matches TRBD2 (5 bases). V was cut by 8 bases and J by 4 bases, with 12 bases left in between. Germline assignment: CDR1 SEHNR and CDR2 FQNEAQ (reference sequence). The CDR3 is made up of 13 amino acids. CDR3 DNA sequence: TGTGCCAGCCCCGGGGAACGATACAATGAGCAGTTCTTC. Translation: CASPGERYNEQFF.

The chain uses TRBV5-1 and TRBJ2-1; 8 bases line up with TRBD2. The trim removed 4 bases at V and 0 bases at J, leaving 3 bases unmatched. The CDR3 covers 15 residues. The germline CDR1 and CDR2 sequences are SGHRS and YFSETQ. CDR3 in DNA: TGCGCCAGCAGCCTGAGCGGGAGCTCCTACAATGAGCAGTTCTTC. This encodes CASSLSGSSYNEQFF.

The rearrangement links TRBV6-6 to TRBJ2-1; TRBD2 aligns across 12 bases. CDR1 is MNHNY and CDR2 is SVGAGI in the germline V gene (reference sequence). The CDR3 runs 15 residues. The J segment lost 9 bases and the V segment lost 5 bases, leaving 8 bases of the junction unmatched. CDR3 coding DNA: TGTGCCAGCAGTACTCTAGCGGGAGGGCCCACTGAGCAGTTCTTC. Translating gives CASSTLAGGPTEQFF.

The chain employs TRBV5-1 and TRBJ2-7; D is perhaps TRBD1 (5 bases). The CDR3 contains 15 residues. Deletions cut 0 bases from V and 5 bases from J, with 15 bases between. Germline loops: CDR1 SGHRS, CDR2 YFSETQ. CDR3 loop: CASSLEWQGPNEQYF. CDR3 sequence (DNA): TGCGCCAGCAGCTTGGAGTGGCAGGGTCCGAACGAGCAGTACTTC.

The chain is built from TRBV10-3 and TRBJ2-1; 15 nucleotides agree with TRBD2. Germline lookup yields CDR1 ENHRY and CDR2 SYGVKD. The V and J ends lost 8 bases and 8 bases, in that order; junction bases with no gene match: 4. The CDR3 spans 14 residues. The CDR3 DNA sequence: TGTGCCATCGGGGGACTAGCGGGGGGCCATGAGCAGTTCTTC. This gives the protein CAIGGLAGGHEQFF.

V is TRBV5-6 and J is TRBJ2-3; 9 bases are shared with TRBD2. With V trimmed by 1 base and J by 3 bases, 6 bases remained unmatched. The CDR3 totals 16 residues. Germline V gives CDR1 SGHDT, CDR2 YYEEEE. The CDR3 sequence is CASSLRSGRFTDTQYF. The CDR3 DNA reads as TGTGCCAGCAGCTTGAGAAGCGGGAGGTTTACAGATACGCAGTATTTT.

The chain has TRBV14 and TRBJ2-7, with D possibly matching TRBD1 (6 bases). The germline gives CDR1 SGHDN, CDR2 FVKESK. V dropped 0 bases and J dropped 6 bases, with 12 bases sitting between them. The CDR3 is made up of 14 amino acids. In nucleotides, the CDR3 is TGTGCCAGCAGCCAAGAAACAGGGTGGAGCGAGCAGTACTTC. Its translation: CASSQETGWSEQYF.

The chain joins TRBV27 to TRBJ2-6; D may be TRBD1 (6 bases). This CDR3 comprises 18 residues. Germline values: CDR1 MNHEY, CDR2 SMNVEV (reference sequence). V lost 4 bases and J lost 0, with 16 bases in between. The CDR3 reads CASSSDRLKSSGANVLTF. The CDR3 nucleotides read TGTGCCAGCAGTTCGGACAGATTGAAGAGCTCTGGGGCCAACGTCCTGACTTTC.

J is TRBJ1-2 and V is TRBV4-1; no definite D call. Germline assignment: CDR1 MGHRA and CDR2 YSYEKL. V lost 0 bases and J 5 bases, leaving 19 bases between the germline ends. CDR3 size: 17 residues. The CDR3 here is CASSQEPLLRGSYGYTF. The CDR3 nucleotides are TGCGCCAGCAGCCAAGAACCCCTTCTCCGGGGATCGTATGGCTACACCTTC.

The J gene is TRBJ2-1, the V gene TRBV5-1, with D possibly being TRBD1 (10 bases). The CDR3 contains 22 residues. Trimming removed 4 bases from V and 0 bases from J, with 32 bases in between. Germline V gives CDR1 SGHRS, CDR2 YFSETQ. CDR3 in amino acids: CASSGTGDRASGTSHSYNEQFF. DNA of the CDR3: TGCGCCAGCAGCGGGACAGGGGATAGGGCTAGCGGGACGTCTCACTCCTACAATGAGCAGTTCTTC.

The chain recombines TRBV2 with TRBJ1-4; D call uncertain. V shed 1 base and J shed 3 bases, with 18 bases lying between them. Germline V gene data show CDR1 as SNHLY and CDR2 as FYNNEI. The CDR3 covers 18 residues. CDR3 nucleotides: TGTGCCAGCAGTGAAGTCCTACCGGGGATTATACCTAATGAAAAACTGTTTTTT. Its translation: CASSEVLPGIIPNEKLFF.

In regard to this clone: In the same sample, other DNA sequences code for this CDR3. This rearrangement joins TRBV2 to TRBJ1-5, with TRBD1 as a possible D gene (6 bases). Germline-derived CDR1 and CDR2 are SNHLY and FYNNEI. Trimming removed 7 bases at V and 4 bases at J, with 11 bases between. The CDR3 contains 13 residues. CDR3 in DNA: TGTGCCAGCACCGGACAGCCTAATCAGCCCCAGCATTTT. Its protein is CASTGQPNQPQHF. The full variable domain, in which reference TRBV2 and TRBJ1-5 provide the parts outside the CDR3, is EPEVTQTPSHQVTQMGQEVILRCVPISNHLYFYWYRQILGQKVEFLVSFYNNEISEKSEIFDDQFSVERPDGSNFTLKIRSTKLEDSAMYFCASTGQPNQPQHFGDGTRLSIL.

In its sample, this clone was seen once. The chain uses TRBV7-9 and TRBJ2-1; the match to TRBD2 covers 10 bases. The length of the CDR3 is 15 residues. Unmatched junction bases numbered 6, after V lost 2 bases and J lost 8 bases. Germline-derived CDR1 and CDR2 are SEHNR and FQNEAQ (reference sequence). For the CDR3, the DNA is TGTGCCAGCAGCTTAAGCCTAGCGGGAGACTATGAGCAGTTCTTC. It codes for CASSLSLAGDYEQFF.

This chain links TRBV7-9 with TRBJ1-3; D possibly corresponds to TRBD1 (5 bases). Trimming took off 1 base at V and 0 bases at J, with 13 bases between the two ends. The CDR3 length is 17 residues. Germline values: CDR1 SEHNR, CDR2 FQNEAQ (reference sequence). The CDR3: CASSLGQHVNSGNTIYF. CDR3 nucleotides: TGTGCCAGCAGCTTAGGACAGCACGTAAACTCTGGAAACACCATATATTTT.

Note on this clone: Sequence at one end of the junction differs from germline and may be a read error. The rearrangement uses TRBV7-7 and TRBJ1-1; 8 bases align to TRBD1. CDR1 is SSHAT, CDR2 FNYEAQ, per germline (reference sequence). The CDR3 consists of 13 residues. Written as DNA, the CDR3 is TGTGCTAGCAGCCTCGGACAGGGCTATGAAGCTTTCTTT. Translation: CASSLGQGYEAFF.

This chain links TRBV7-6 with TRBJ2-5; 8 bases fit TRBD2. V shed 4 bases and J 5 bases; nucleotides not matched to a gene: 9. Looked up from germline, CDR1 is SGHVS and CDR2 is FNYEAQ. This CDR3 is 15 amino acids long. CDR3 DNA: TGTGCCAGCAGCTCACGGGGGGGCCGGTGGGAGACCCAGTACTTC. This encodes CASSSRGGRWETQYF.

This chain connects TRBV4-1 to TRBJ1-3; 11 bases are a match to TRBD1. The V and J ends lost 5 bases and 3 bases, in that order; junction bases with no gene match: 3. Germline CDR1 reads MGHRA; CDR2 reads YSYEKL. CDR3 length equals 15 residues. DNA for the CDR3: TGCGCCAGCAGCTCGGACAGGGGGCTTGGAAACACCATATATTTT. This translates into CASSSDRGLGNTIYF.

V gene TRBV9 combines with J gene TRBJ2-3; 7 bases are a match to TRBD2. CDR1 is SGDLS and CDR2 is YYNGEE in the germline V gene. The CDR3 length is 15 residues. V lost 10 bases, J lost 0 bases, and 11 bases stayed unmatched. CDR3 loop: CAVLMGGKSTDTQYF. In nucleotides, the CDR3 is TGTGCCGTTCTAATGGGGGGGAAAAGCACAGATACGCAGTATTTT.

The chain combines TRBV7-9 with TRBJ1-4; 7 bases agree with TRBD1. In germline, CDR1 is SEHNR, CDR2 FQNEAQ (reference sequence). The CDR3 covers 18 residues. Unmatched junction bases numbered 16, after V lost 6 bases and J lost 3 bases. CDR3 nucleotides: TGTGCCAGCAGTGCAATAACGACAGGGAGTAAATCTAATGAAAAACTGTTTTTT. This gives the protein CASSAITTGSKSNEKLFF.

The rearrangement joins TRBV2 to TRBJ2-7; D may be TRBD2 (6 bases). The CDR3 runs 14 residues. V lost 4 bases and J lost 3, with 13 bases in between. Per the germline V gene, CDR1 is SNHLY and CDR2 is FYNNEI. Here the CDR3 DNA reads TGTGCCAGCAGTGCTTTGCGGGACCACTACGAGCAGTACTTC. This gives the protein CASSALRDHYEQYF.

The rearrangement uses TRBV5-4 and TRBJ1-2, with D possibly being TRBD1 (5 bases). Per germline, CDR1 SGHNT and CDR2 YYREEE (reference sequence). The CDR3 is made up of 14 amino acids. Trimming removed 1 base at V and 6 bases at J, with 13 bases between. CDR3 coding DNA: TGTGCCAGCAGCTTGATTGGGCAGGGAAATGGCTACACCTTC. The encoded protein is CASSLIGQGNGYTF.

This chain joins TRBV5-8 and TRBJ1-1, with D unclear. Trimming left V 1 base short and J 7 bases short, with 20 bases between. CDR1 is SGHTS and CDR2 is YDEGEE in the germline V gene. The CDR3 extends over 16 amino acids. The CDR3 nucleotides are TGTGCCAGCAGCTTGCTTGTTACCATGCGGGTTGATGAAGCTTTCTTT. It specifies CASSLLVTMRVDEAFF. Variable domain in full (rest from reference TRBV5-8 and TRBJ1-1): EAGVTQSPTHLIKTRGQQATLRCSPISGHTSVYWYQQALGLGLQFLLWYDEGEERNRGNFPPRFSGRQFPNYSSELNVNALELEDSALYLCASSLLVTMRVDEAFFGQGTRLTVV.